This paragraph covers one T cell receptor (beta chain) sequence. Its antigen is unknown. The sample holds no much larger clone one base away, and base qualities are not on file. Sample time point, as interpreted from the label and publication: newly diagnosed GD, antithyroid drugs for less than 3 months. For both TCR sequencing and RNA sequencing, RNA was extracted from PBMCs using TRIzol. Graves' disease was diagnosed according to American Thyroid Association guidelines. Patients were recruited from an endocrinology department in Xi'an, China. Each patient gave around 9 milliliters of peripheral blood, collected in an EDTA anticoagulant tube. PBMCs were isolated by Ficoll Paque Plus density gradient separation without further T cell sorting. RNA quality was checked with an Agilent 2100 Bioanalyzer and agarose gel, and concentration with a NanoDrop 2000. The entry originates in a study of regulatory T cells in long-lasting Graves disease (dated by TCRdb to about 2021). About the investigation overall: Patients with newly diagnosed Graves' disease had been on antithyroid drugs for under 3 months. Persistent Graves' disease patients were compared with newly diagnosed Graves' disease patients by peripheral blood TCR sequencing and RNA sequencing. The study was registered as a clinical trial and conducted in China. A total of about 35 samples underwent TCR sequencing, from about 13 patients with persistent Graves' disease and 20 patients with newly diagnosed Graves' disease. Study-wide findings and limitations: Patients with persistent disease shared more public clonotypes (approximately 2,500) than newly diagnosed patients did (approximately 990). Persistent Graves' disease patients showed lower TCR Shannon entropy and fewer highly expanded clones than newly diagnosed patients, suggesting clonal expansion. The authors acknowledged the small sample size as a limitation that may reduce accuracy. Only peripheral blood was studied, because thyroid tissue, the primary lesion, was inaccessible. Only the TCR beta chain was sequenced and analyzed. Preferential use of TRBV28, TRBJ1-2 and TRBJ2-5 was observed in persistent disease, whereas TRBV20-1 and TRBJ2-1 were favored in newly diagnosed disease.

The CDR3, cysteine through phenylalanine, is 14 amino acids long. Just the 42-base CDR3 DNA is kept, in frame starting at base 1. The junction carries 5 bases between V and J, which are trimmed by 0 bases and 1 base respectively. CDR1 and CDR2 (SGDLS, YYNGEE) derive from the germline V gene. Receptor amplification or capture employed multiplex PCR. Sequenced using an Illumina HiSeq 4000. CDR3 regions were amplified by Arm-PCR with iRepertoire HTBI primers to construct TCR beta libraries. Before sequencing, the PCR products underwent gel purification. On the study's bioinformatics: Gene usage analysis of CDR3 amino acid clonotypes used the approximately 62 TRBV and about 15 TRBJ segments found across samples. COPE and FqMerger were used to merge the filtered high-quality paired reads into contigs. BLAST was used to align contigs to the IMGT TRBV, TRBD and TRBJ reference genes, and CDR3 was defined following IMGT. Highly expanded clones were defined as clonotypes with a frequency above 0.1%. Shannon entropy was used to measure repertoire diversity, and the Gini coefficient was used to measure V-J evenness. A clonotype found in more than one individual was treated as public. Using fastp trimming at Q25 and MiXCR clonotype assembly, TCRdb reanalyzed the public sequencing data and kept in-frame beta chains. Records with the same CDR3 protein are collapsed into one entry carrying the most frequent genes and DNA. The V and J calls were determined by TCRdb, not by the authors. A total of 350,000 to 400,000 distinct CDR3 sequences appear in this sample, 15% to 20% of them only once. The ten largest clones capture roughly a fifth of the sample.

The sample also formed part of further work on T cells in Graves' hyperthyroidism and ophthalmopathy. Reported in the second study: Graves' hyperthyroidism was defined as stable when no progression to ophthalmopathy occurred over 18 months of follow-up. Hyperthyroidism patients were newly diagnosed, had a disease duration of under 2 months, and were aged 18 to 65 years. Patients with uncontrolled infections, other autoimmune diseases, pregnancy or lactation were excluded. Diagnoses were established on the basis of clinical symptoms, serum thyroxine and TRAb, thyroid ultrasound, and orbital computed tomography. A first-round RT-PCR of the TCR CDR3 used the HTBI primer set with the Qiagen OneStep RT-PCR kit. Most expanded thyroid clonotypes (frequency above 0.001) were also detected in blood, a finding suggesting that blood repertoires may reflect thyroid immune responses. In cross-validation, a model built on a 13 V-J signature told ophthalmopathy apart from stable hyperthyroidism with 85% to 90% sensitivity and roughly 82% specificity, and in testing the same model reached 80%/75%. During validation, the model predicted progression to ophthalmopathy a median of about 6.5 months ahead of onset, with approximately 71% sensitivity and 72% to 80% specificity. A discovery cohort of about 95 patients, roughly 43 with Graves' ophthalmopathy and about 58 with stable Graves' hyperthyroidism, was used to find distinguishing TCR V-J signatures. Whether ophthalmopathy could be predicted prospectively was tested in an independent validation cohort made up of roughly 19 hyperthyroidism patients plus 17 patients who later progressed to ophthalmopathy. For training and testing, the 95 to 100 patients in the discovery cohort were randomly divided in a 7:3 ratio. In more than five Graves' hyperthyroidism patients, the study also compared T-cell repertoires from thyroid tissue with T-cell repertoires from blood. Following sampling, methimazole starting at 30 mg daily was given to hyperthyroidism patients, and high-dose intravenous methylprednisolone was given to ophthalmopathy patients. A second multiplex PCR round built the libraries, followed by size selection and purification. The libraries were sequenced on an Illumina HiSeq2000 using paired-end 100 bp reads. SOAPnuke was used to process the raw data, throwing out any read that contained adapters or uncalled bases, had a mean Phred below 15, or lacked an exact constant-primer or identifier match. COPE v1.2.5 was used to merge the high-quality paired reads, and each unique nucleotide sequence was defined as a clonotype. MiTCR v1.1 was used to align clonotypes to the IMGT TRBV, TRBD and TRBJ reference segments. Analysis was restricted to V-J combinations with a frequency above 0.0001, which covered roughly 99% of repertoires. The TCS score was defined as the ratio of F50 (clonal expansion) to E x V (chaos), calculated using BLOSUM62-based TCRdist between CDR3 peptides within each V-J. Welch's t-statistics and random forest reduced 450 to 600 V-J features to roughly 13, which were used in a naive Bayes classifier (R e1071). No statistical method was used to fix the sample size in advance, and group allocation was not hidden from the investigators. The paper reports TCR Vbeta CDR3 sequencing of some 140 peripheral blood samples: 40 or so ophthalmopathy, fewer than 85 hyperthyroidism and around 17 progressor patients.

The rearrangement joined TRBV9 to TRBJ2-4, and the D gene may be TRBD2, 5 bases matching. The sequence came from a woman under 30 with Graves disease. Donor details come from another sample of the same person, matched by shared clones. The input for sequencing was peripheral blood mononuclear cells (PBMCs), taken at new diagnosis, from a patient treated with antithyroid drugs. CDR3 region: CASSVGGAKNIQYF. The DNA sequence follows: TGTGCCAGCAGCGTAGGAGGGGCCAAAAACATTCAGTACTTC.